These T cell receptor beta chains were read from a single sample in a study of shared clonotypes between healthy human individuals. Assay: immunoSEQ multiplex PCR; the TCRdb copy retains only in-frame clones and omits some. This table has nearly 1,000,000 clones, over 60% appearing once. Material: memory CD4+ T cells sorted from blood. These receptors were obtained from a man between 18 and 35 years old in good health. CDR3s include the opening cysteine and the closing phenylalanine or tryptophan. The D gene is left open where the match is weak. Clone size is given for some rows only: seen once, a few or many times, or a class if the clone is expanded.

v_gene	d_gene	abundance	j_gene	CDR3nt	CDR3aa
TRBV7-2	TRBD1	NA	TRBJ2-7	TGTGCCAGCAGCTGGGAACAGGGGGTCGTTTACGAGCAGTACTTC	CASSWEQGVVYEQYF
TRBV7-9	TRBD2	NA	TRBJ2-3	TGTGCCAGCAGCTTATCCTTAGCGGGAGGAACAGATACGCAGTATTTT	CASSLSLAGGTDTQYF
TRBV2	NA	NA	TRBJ1-5	TGTGCCAGCAGTGACGAGGGGGATAGCAATCAGCCCCAGCATTTT	CASSDEGDSNQPQHF
TRBV2	NA	few	TRBJ1-6	TGTGCCAGCAGTGTGAGGGTGGGAGATTCACCCCTCCACTTT	CASSVRVGDSPLHF
TRBV7-2	TRBD2	NA	TRBJ2-7	TGTGCCAGCAGCTTAACGGGAGGATCCTACGAGCAGTACTTC	CASSLTGGSYEQYF
TRBV18	NA	NA	TRBJ2-5	TGTGCCAGCTCACCCCTAAACCAAGAGACCCAGTACTTC	CASSPLNQETQYF
TRBV25-1	NA	NA	TRBJ2-4	TGTGCCAGCAGTGAATCCGGACCACTAGCCAAAAACATTCAGTACTTC	CASSESGPLAKNIQYF
TRBV4-1	TRBD1	few	TRBJ2-7	TGCGCCAGCAGCCGGGGGACAGACTCCTACGAGCAGTACTTC	CASSRGTDSYEQYF
TRBV19	TRBD2	once	TRBJ2-1	TGTGCCAGTAGTAGTCCGACTAGCGGGAGGAGGGATGAGCAGTTCTTC	CASSSPTSGRRDEQFF
TRBV9	NA	NA	TRBJ1-1	TGTGCCAGCAGCGTAGCCGGGGAGGACACTGAAGCTTTCTTT	CASSVAGEDTEAFF
TRBV6-1	TRBD1	NA	TRBJ2-7	TGTGCCAGCAGTTCGACAGGGGGCGCCTACGAGCAGTACTTC	CASSSTGGAYEQYF
TRBV5-4	TRBD2	NA	TRBJ2-3	TGTGCCAGCAGCTTGAAGGGGACTAGCCAAGATACGCAGTATTTT	CASSLKGTSQDTQYF
TRBV6-1	NA	NA	TRBJ2-7	TGTGCCAGCAGTGAAGACCGGAGGTACGAGCAGTACTTC	CASSEDRRYEQYF
TRBV5-1	NA	NA	TRBJ2-3	TGCGCCAGCAGCTTGGAGGCGCGAACAGATACGCAGTATTTT	CASSLEARTDTQYF
TRBV2	NA	once	TRBJ1-2	TGTGCCACCCGGGAGAGGGCGACTAACTATGGCTACACCTTC	CATRERATNYGYTF
TRBV11-1	NA	many	TRBJ2-3	TGTGCCAGCAGCTTAAAAAGGGGGGCCTTTGGTACGCAGTATTTT	CASSLKRGAFGTQYF
TRBV19	NA	NA	TRBJ1-3	TGTGCCAGTAGTACGGACACGGGAGCTACCATATATTTT	CASSTDTGATIYF
TRBV29-1	NA	NA	TRBJ1-1	TGCAGCGTTGCCGGACAGATGAACACTGAAGCTTTCTTT	CSVAGQMNTEAFF
TRBV9	NA	once	TRBJ1-3	TGTGCCAGCAGCGTAGAGGACCTCTCTGGAAACACCATATATTTT	CASSVEDLSGNTIYF
TRBV5-8	TRBD2	NA	TRBJ2-7	TGTGCCAGCAGTTCGGGGGGGAGGACCTCCTACGAGCAGTACTTC	CASSSGGRTSYEQYF
TRBV5-1	TRBD1	NA	TRBJ1-1	TGCGCCAGCAGCTTGGGACAGGGAGGGAATGCGGGCACTGAAGCTTTCTTT	CASSLGQGGNAGTEAFF
TRBV27	TRBD1	NA	TRBJ1-2	TGTGCCAGCAGTTTGGGACAGGGGGCATCTGGCTACACCTTC	CASSLGQGASGYTF
TRBV6-1	TRBD1	NA	TRBJ2-5	TGTGCCAGCAGTGCTTTGACAGGGACCGGGGAGACCCAGTACTTC	CASSALTGTGETQYF
TRBV14	TRBD1	NA	TRBJ1-1	TGTGCCAGCAACCGAAGTACAACAAGGGTGTATGAGATCAGGGACAGGACTGAAGCTTTCTTT	CASNRSTTRVYEIRDRTEAFF
TRBV6-4	NA	NA	TRBJ2-7	TGTGCCAGCGTTGAAAATACAGGGAGATACGAGCAGTACTTC	CASVENTGRYEQYF
TRBV7-2	TRBD2	NA	TRBJ2-2	TGTGCCAGCAGCTTAAACGGGAGGGGAAACACCGGGGAGCTGTTTTTT	CASSLNGRGNTGELFF
TRBV29-1	TRBD2	NA	TRBJ2-7	TGCAGCGTCCTGACCGGGACTAGCGGGGGGGCCTACGAGCAGTACTTC	CSVLTGTSGGAYEQYF
TRBV5-4	TRBD2	NA	TRBJ2-2	TGTGCCAGCAGCTGGGGTGGTAGCGGGACCGGGGAGCTGTTTTTT	CASSWGGSGTGELFF
TRBV30	TRBD1	NA	TRBJ1-2	TGTGCCTGGACAGGGGGAAACTATGGCTACACCTTC	CAWTGGNYGYTF
TRBV5-5	TRBD1	NA	TRBJ1-1	TGTGCCAGCAGCACTCGGACAGGCGCAAACACTGAAGCTTTCTTT	CASSTRTGANTEAFF
TRBV4-1	NA	NA	TRBJ1-5	TGCGCCAGCAGCCAAGATCCGGTGGGGGGTAGCAATCAGCCCCAGCATTTT	CASSQDPVGGSNQPQHF
TRBV5-4	NA	many	TRBJ2-7	TGTGCCAGCAGCTTGGGGGCGGGGCCTTTCTCCTACGAGCAGTACTTC	CASSLGAGPFSYEQYF
TRBV2	TRBD1	NA	TRBJ2-3	TGTGCCAGCCGGGACAGGGGTTACACAGATACGCAGTATTTT	CASRDRGYTDTQYF
TRBV5-1	TRBD1	NA	TRBJ1-6	TGCGCCAGCAGCCCCGGACAGGGGACCTCCTATAATTCACCCCTCCACTTT	CASSPGQGTSYNSPLHF
TRBV5-4	NA	NA	TRBJ1-2	TGTGCCAGCAGCTTAGATTTGGGTGGCTACACCTTC	CASSLDLGGYTF
TRBV18	NA	many	TRBJ2-5	TGTGCCAGCTCACCACAGAGCAGTCCGGGGACCCAGTACTTC	CASSPQSSPGTQYF
TRBV5-1	TRBD1	NA	TRBJ1-1	TGCGCCAGCAGCTCCCTAGCGGCAGGGGGCGCGAACACTGAAGCTTTCTTT	CASSSLAAGGANTEAFF
TRBV5-1	NA	NA	TRBJ2-1	TGCGCCAGCAGCCGGATACCAGACACCTACAATGAGCAGTTCTTC	CASSRIPDTYNEQFF
TRBV5-8	NA	few	TRBJ2-4	TGTGCCAGCAGCTTGGCACAGGCACAAAACATTCAGTACTTC	CASSLAQAQNIQYF
TRBV27	NA	NA	TRBJ1-5	TGTGCCAGCAGTTTATCATCGCCGACGGGGCAGCCCCAGCATTTT	CASSLSSPTGQPQHF
TRBV29-1	NA	NA	TRBJ2-1	NA	CSVESGVGTGTFF
TRBV27	TRBD1	once	TRBJ1-1	TGTGCCAGCAGTTCAGCAGGGGGCCGGATTCCGAGGATTTTCTTTCGGGGGGCTTTCTTT	CASSSAGGRIPRIFFRGAFF
TRBV2	TRBD2	few	TRBJ2-7	TGTGCCAGCAGTGTGGAGCGGGGGGCCTCCTACGAGCAGTACTTC	CASSVERGASYEQYF
TRBV20-1	NA	NA	TRBJ1-2	TGCAGTGCCCAACAGGGTCTTGGCTACACCTTC	CSAQQGLGYTF
TRBV5-1	NA	NA	TRBJ2-2	TGCGCCAGCAGCTCGGCCCCCTACACCGGGGAGCTGTTTTTT	CASSSAPYTGELFF